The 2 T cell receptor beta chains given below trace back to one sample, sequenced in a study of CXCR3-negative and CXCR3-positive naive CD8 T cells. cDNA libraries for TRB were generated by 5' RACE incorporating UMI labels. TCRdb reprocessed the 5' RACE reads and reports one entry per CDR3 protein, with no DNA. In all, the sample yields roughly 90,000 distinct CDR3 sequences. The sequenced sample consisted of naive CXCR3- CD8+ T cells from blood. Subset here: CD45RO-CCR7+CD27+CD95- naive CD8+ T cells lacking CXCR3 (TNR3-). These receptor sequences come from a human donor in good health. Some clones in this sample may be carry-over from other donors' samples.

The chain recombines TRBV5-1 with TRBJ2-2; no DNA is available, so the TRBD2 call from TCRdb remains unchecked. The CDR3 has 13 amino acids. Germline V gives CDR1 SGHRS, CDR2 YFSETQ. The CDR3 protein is CASSWTSAGELFF.

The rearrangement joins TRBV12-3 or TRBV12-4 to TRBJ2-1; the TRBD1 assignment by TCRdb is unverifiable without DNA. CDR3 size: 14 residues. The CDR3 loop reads CASSLGRGPNEQFF.